The rows below give T cell receptor beta chains drawn from one sample of a study of response to subunit inactivated influenza vaccine. A single record per CDR3 protein comes from TCRdb applying MiXCR to the RT-PCR reads. This sample carries around 790,000 distinct CDR3 sequences, about 20% of them seen once, and the ten largest clones take approximately 10%. Source: PBMCs from blood, taken 5 to 6 days after vaccination. These receptors came from a man aged 50 or older who received an inactivated influenza vaccine. Each CDR3 is given with its conserved first and last residue. Fields, in order: D gene, clone size, CDR3 length, J gene, V gene, CDR3 DNA, CDR3 protein. The D gene is left open where the match is weak. Some rows mark clone size as missing; the rest say once, few, many or name a class of expanded clone.

>NA|many|13|TRBJ1-4|TRBV13
TGTGCCAGCAGCTTAGGAACATCAGAAAAACTGTTTTTT
CASSLGTSEKLFF
>NA|NA|17|TRBJ2-2|TRBV6-2/TRBV6-3
TGTGCCAGCAGTTATCGGAGAACTGGGGCCGGCACCGGGGAGCTGTTTTTT
CASSYRRTGAGTGELFF
>NA|NA|15|TRBJ1-2|TRBV4-1
TGCGCCAGCAGCCAAGAGGCTTCCCCTAACTATGGCTACACCTTC
CASSQEASPNYGYTF
>TRBD1|NA|16|TRBJ2-7|TRBV5-1
TGCGCCAGCAGCTTGGGACCGGGACAGGGGACTTCCGAGCAGTACTTC
CASSLGPGQGTSEQYF
>NA|NA|14|TRBJ2-7|TRBV20-1
TGCAGTGTTTCTGGCTGGGGGACCTCCGACGAGCAGTACTTC
CSVSGWGTSDEQYF
>NA|many|14|TRBJ2-7|TRBV2
TGTGCCAGCAGTGAAGGCGGGTTGCCCTACGAGCAGTACTTC
CASSEGGLPYEQYF
>TRBD2|few|14|TRBJ2-2|TRBV27
TGTGCCAGCAGTATGCGGGAGGGCGCTGGGGAGCTGTTTTTT
CASSMREGAGELFF
>NA|few|15|TRBJ2-1|TRBV10-3
TGTGCCATCAGCTACCACCGGGACGGCAACAATGAGCAGTTCTTC
CAISYHRDGNNEQFF
>NA|many|17|TRBJ2-1|TRBV5-1
TGCGCCAGCAGCTCCCTACCCCCCGACAGTACCTACAATGAGCAGTTCTTC
CASSSLPPDSTYNEQFF
>NA|NA|17|TRBJ2-3|TRBV5-1
TGCGCCAGCAGCCCCCTGGGAGGACAGACATACACAGATACGCAGTATTTT
CASSPLGGQTYTDTQYF
>TRBD2|few|14|TRBJ2-5|TRBV7-9
TGTGCCAGCAGCCTAACGGGGGGTTTTGAGACCCAGTACTTC
CASSLTGGFETQYF
>NA|few|13|TRBJ1-3|TRBV10-3
TGTGCCATCAGTGAGTCGACCGAAAACACCATATATTTT
CAISESTENTIYF
>NA|once|14|TRBJ2-1|TRBV7-2
TGTGCCAGCAGCTTACTCGGCACTAGCAATGAGCAGTTCTTC
CASSLLGTSNEQFF
>NA|NA|15|TRBJ2-1|TRBV20-1
TGCAGTGCTAGAGTAGGGAGTAATTCCTACAATGAGCAGTTCTTC
CSARVGSNSYNEQFF
>NA|NA|15|TRBJ2-5|TRBV4-1
TGCGCCAGCAGCCAGGTTCTAGTTGGCCAAGAGACCCAGTACTTC
CASSQVLVGQETQYF
>TRBD2|few|15|TRBJ2-1|TRBV28
TGTGCCAGCAGCCATCCTACTAGCGGTCACAATGAGCAGTTCTTC
CASSHPTSGHNEQFF
>TRBD1|few|14|TRBJ2-7|TRBV5-5
TGTGCCAGCAGCCGGGGACAGTCGACCTACGAGCAGTACTTC
CASSRGQSTYEQYF
>NA|NA|16|TRBJ1-1|TRBV6-5
TGTGCCAGCAGTTACGGGGGCTCCGGGGGCGGCACTGAAGCTTTCTTT
CASSYGGSGGGTEAFF
>NA|NA|14|TRBJ1-1|TRBV6-5
TGTGCCAGCAGTTACAGGGGGAGACGGACTGAAGCTTTCTTT
CASSYRGRRTEAFF
>TRBD1|few|16|TRBJ1-4|TRBV12-3/TRBV12-4
TGTGCCAGCAGTTTAGGGGACAGGGGGCGAGTTGAAAAACTGTTTTTT
CASSLGDRGRVEKLFF
>NA|few|14|TRBJ2-5|TRBV5-1
TGCGCCAGCAGCCTGGACCCAGCCAAGGGGGGCCAGTACTTC
CASSLDPAKGGQYF
>NA|few|12|TRBJ1-4|TRBV10-3
TGTGCCATCAGTGAGTTTCGAGAAAAACTGTTTTTT
CAISEFREKLFF
>TRBD1|NA|15|TRBJ1-1|TRBV6-2/TRBV6-3
TGTGCCAGCAGTCCCCCCAGGGGGCTGAAGACTGAAGCTTTCTTT
CASSPPRGLKTEAFF
>TRBD2|NA|15|TRBJ2-3|TRBV29-1
TGCAGCGTTGAATTACTAGCGGGAGCAACAGATACGCAGTATTTT
CSVELLAGATDTQYF
>NA|few|15|TRBJ2-5|TRBV11-2
TGTGCCAGCAGCTGGGGGACCTCTAGGGGAGAGACCCAGTACTTC
CASSWGTSRGETQYF
>TRBD1|few|17|TRBJ2-2|TRBV20-1
TGCAGTGCTAGAGATCTAGGGACAGGGGGCCGCGCCGGGGAGCTGTTTTTT
CSARDLGTGGRAGELFF
>TRBD2|NA|20|TRBJ2-3|TRBV4-3
TGCGCCAGCAGCCAAGATTCCGTGTCGGGTGGCCTAGCGGGAGATCATACGCAGTATTTT
CASSQDSVSGGLAGDHTQYF
>NA|many|17|TRBJ2-7|TRBV6-5
TGTGCCAGCAGTTACTCCCCAGGGGCGGGGGCCGCCTCCGAGCAGTACTTC
CASSYSPGAGAASEQYF
>NA|NA|14|TRBJ2-5|TRBV5-1
TGCGCCAGCTTGCCAAGCCCGGGGCAAGAGACCCAGTACTTC
CASLPSPGQETQYF
>NA|NA|14|TRBJ2-3|TRBV20-1
TGCAGTGCCTTTGACAGGCGGACCACAGATACGCAGTATTTT
CSAFDRRTTDTQYF
>NA|NA|14|TRBJ1-5|TRBV28
TGTGCCAGCAGTTACTTGAGTAATAATCAGCCCCAGCATTTT
CASSYLSNNQPQHF
>NA|few|15|TRBJ2-2|TRBV25-1
TGTGCCAGCAGGGCGACCAGGGATTTGGTCGGGGAGCTGTTTTTT
CASRATRDLVGELFF
>TRBD2|NA|14|TRBJ2-7|TRBV29-1
TGCAGCGCCCAGGGACTAGCGAGCTCCTACGAGCAGTACTTC
CSAQGLASSYEQYF
>NA|NA|16|TRBJ2-1|TRBV12-3/TRBV12-4
TGTGCCAGCAGTTTAAGTGGGCCCCGGAAATACAATGAGCAGTTCTTC
CASSLSGPRKYNEQFF
>NA|few|15|TRBJ2-3|TRBV4-2
TGTGCCAGCAGCCAAGATCGGCTGGACACAGATACGCAGTATTTT
CASSQDRLDTDTQYF
>TRBD2|NA|15|TRBJ2-3|TRBV5-1
TGCGCCAGCGCCACTAGCGGTAGACACACAGATACGCAGTATTTT
CASATSGRHTDTQYF
>TRBD2|few|15|TRBJ2-1|TRBV5-1
TGCGCCAGCAGCTTAGGCGGGAGGGCCGTTAATGAGCAGTTCTTC
CASSLGGRAVNEQFF